The 26 T cell receptor beta chains reported below all come from one sample, sequenced in a study of a mutant IDH1 vaccine in newly diagnosed glioma. These receptors are not linked to any known antigen. Only in-frame clones appear in the TCRdb table, and some are missing; sequencing was by immunoSEQ multiplex PCR. The sample lists about 25,000 clones; about 70% were seen once. Noted time point: week 11, during vaccination. The vaccine gave 300 ug of a 20-mer mutant IDH1 peptide subcutaneously per dose. The material sequenced was peripheral blood mononuclear cells (PBMCs), taken from a glioma patient whose treatment included an IDH1 peptide vaccine. The receptors here all came from a man aged 18 to 35 with glioma. Some clones in this sample may be carry-over from other donors' samples.

J is TRBJ2-3 and V is TRBV29-1, with TRBD2 matching over 12 bases. CDR1 and CDR2 from the germline V gene are SQVTM and ANQGSEA. The CDR3 runs to 19 residues. J lost 4 bases, V lost 3 bases, and 17 bases had no gene match. CDR3 DNA: TGCAGCGTTGATAGTCATCTAGCGGGAGGGCCCATCCTCTCAGATACGCAGTATTTT. Protein product: CSVDSHLAGGPILSDTQYF.

The chain employs TRBV10-3 and TRBJ1-2; the match to TRBD1 covers 9 bases. The ends lost 2 bases at V and 5 bases at J; junction bases unmatched: 6. The CDR3 sequence is 15 residues long. Germline loops: CDR1 ENHRY, CDR2 SYGVKD. For the CDR3, the DNA is TGTGCCATCAGTGAGGTGGACAGGGGTCCTTATGGCTACACCTTC. Protein: CAISEVDRGPYGYTF.

This chain links TRBV6-1 with TRBJ1-4; TRBD1 agrees at 10 bases. The germline V gene encodes CDR1 MNHNS and CDR2 SASEGT. This CDR3 has 14 amino acids. With 6 bases clipped from V and 7 bases from J, the junction kept 5 bases outside the gene matches. The CDR3 loop is CASSDRGLGEKLFF. CDR3 in DNA: TGTGCCAGCAGCGACAGGGGGCTTGGTGAAAAACTGTTTTTT.

The rearrangement links TRBV7-3 to TRBJ2-2, with D unclear. Germline lookup yields CDR1 SGHTA and CDR2 FQGTGA. The CDR3 covers 15 residues. Trimming shortened V by 5 bases and J by 1 base, and 11 bases separated the two germline ends. The DNA of the CDR3 is TGTGCCAGCAGCCAAAGTGGTCAGAACACCGGGGAGCTGTTTTTT. Protein: CASSQSGQNTGELFF.

The J gene is TRBJ2-6, the V gene TRBV5-1; 7 nucleotides agree with TRBD1. Germline CDR1 SGHRS, CDR2 YFSETQ. V trimming: 4 bases; J trimming: 0 bases; junction bases outside the gene matches: 7. The CDR3 sequence is 17 residues long. The CDR3 here is CASSGGQDNSGANVLTF. The CDR3 coding sequence is TGCGCCAGCAGCGGAGGACAGGACAACTCTGGGGCCAACGTCCTGACTTTC.

Written as DNA, the CDR3 is TGTGCCAGCAGTTACCCAACAGGGAACACCGGGGAGCTGTTTTTT. Its translation: CASSYPTGNTGELFF. The V call is TRBV6-5, the J call TRBJ2-2; D is possibly TRBD1 (5 bases). Germline V gives CDR1 MNHEY, CDR2 SVGAGI. V was shortened by 2 bases and J by 1 base, with 8 bases between the two germline ends. The CDR3 length is 15 residues.

Only one count was recorded for this clone. In nucleotides, the CDR3 is TGTGCCAGCAGCGTAGTAGAGTCAACAGATACGCAGTATTTT. Translation: CASSVVESTDTQYF. V gene TRBV9 combines with J gene TRBJ2-3; no clear D. CDR1 and CDR2 from the germline V gene are SGDLS and YYNGEE. The CDR3 length is 14 residues. V was shortened by 0 bases and J by 3 bases, with 8 bases between the two germline ends.

The chain links TRBV6-5 to TRBJ2-7, with 8 bases fitting TRBD1. V dropped 6 bases and J dropped 1; count of bases not matched to a gene: 5. The CDR3 totals 14 residues. Per germline, CDR1 MNHEY and CDR2 SVGAGI. The CDR3 DNA sequence: TGTGCCAGCAGCCTGACAGGGGCTTCCTACGAGCAGTACTTC. Protein product: CASSLTGASYEQYF.

The chain links TRBV6-6 to TRBJ1-1; 7 positions match TRBD1. Germline CDR1 MNHNY, CDR2 SVGAGI (reference sequence). This CDR3 comprises 14 residues. V trimming: 7 bases; J trimming: 1 base; junction bases outside the gene matches: 6. CDR3 in amino acids: CASNPGQQNTEAFF. The CDR3 region has the DNA TGTGCCAGCAACCCGGGACAGCAGAACACTGAAGCTTTCTTT.

This clone has just one count. The DNA of the CDR3 is TGTGCCAGCAGCCCGGGGACTAGCGGGAGAGAGATGGAGTACTTC. It is translated as CASSPGTSGREMEYF. This rearrangement joins TRBV9 to TRBJ2-7, with 14 bases lining up with TRBD2. The CDR3 loop spans 15 amino acids. Germline trimming cut 4 bases from V and 11 bases from J; bases unmatched to any gene: 11. Germline V gene data show CDR1 as SGDLS and CDR2 as YYNGEE.

This clone appeared once. V gene TRBV7-9 combines with J gene TRBJ2-2; 15 bases match TRBD2. The CDR3 consists of 18 residues. Germline V gene sequence: CDR1 SEHNR, CDR2 FQNEAQ (reference sequence). Unmatched junction bases numbered 7, after V lost 5 bases and J lost 3 bases. The chain's CDR3 is CASSRGTSGRHDTGELFF. CDR3 nucleotide sequence: TGTGCCAGCAGCCGCGGGACTAGCGGGAGGCACGACACCGGGGAGCTGTTTTTT.

The chain employs TRBV13 and TRBJ1-5; D is perhaps TRBD1 (5 bases). The CDR3 extends over 15 amino acids. Deletions cut 5 bases from V and 2 bases from J, with 13 bases between. Germline V gene sequence: CDR1 PRHDT, CDR2 FYEKMQ (reference sequence). CDR3 in DNA: TGTGCCAGCAGCAACGGGGGGGAGGGCAATCAGCCCCAGCATTTT. This sequence encodes CASSNGGEGNQPQHF.

This clone was counted once. This chain links TRBV7-2 with TRBJ2-2; perhaps TRBD1 as D (6 bases). CDR1 is SGHTA, CDR2 FQGNSA, per germline. V was shortened by 7 bases and J by 6 bases, with 15 bases between the two germline ends. The CDR3 loop spans 14 amino acids. In DNA, the CDR3 is TGTGCCAGCACCACCAACAGGGTCGCCGGGGAGCTGTTTTTT. This codes for CASTTNRVAGELFF.

The V call is TRBV9, the J call TRBJ1-4; 8 bases agree with TRBD1. V shed 4 bases, J shed 4 bases, and the junction held 3 bases outside the gene matches. The CDR3 loop spans 14 amino acids. Per germline, CDR1 SGDLS and CDR2 YYNGEE. The DNA of the CDR3 is TGTGCCAGCAGCATGGGACAGGATAATGAAAAACTGTTTTTT. It specifies CASSMGQDNEKLFF.

This rearrangement joins TRBV5-6 to TRBJ1-1, with 10 positions matching TRBD1. CDR3 size: 17 residues. Germline V gene lookup returns CDR1 SGHDT and CDR2 YYEEEE. The V and J ends lost 4 bases and 6 bases, in that order; junction bases with no gene match: 15. This chain's CDR3 is CASSLGRTGQGFSEAFF. The DNA of the CDR3 is TGTGCCAGCAGCCTGGGGCGGACGGGACAGGGGTTCTCTGAAGCTTTCTTT. Full variable domain (rest looked up from reference TRBV5-6 and TRBJ1-1): DAGVTQSPTHLIKTRGQQVTLRCSPKSGHDTVSWYQQALGQGPQFIFQYYEEEERQRGNFPDRFSGHQFPNYSSELNVNALLLGDSALYLCASSLGRTGQGFSEAFFGQGTRLTVV.

The J gene is TRBJ2-1, the V gene TRBV6-4; D ambiguous. CDR3 length equals 13 residues. V was clipped by 0 bases and J by 7 bases, with 7 bases between them. CDR1 is MRHNA and CDR2 is SNTAGT in the germline V gene. CDR3 loop: CASSDSETNEQFF. The DNA for the CDR3 is TGTGCCAGCAGTGACTCGGAAACGAATGAGCAGTTCTTC.

The chain is built from TRBV4-3 and TRBJ2-1; the match to TRBD2 covers 9 bases. Germline assignment: CDR1 LGHNA and CDR2 YSLEER. This CDR3 is 17 amino acids long. J gave up 9 bases and V 0 bases, and 12 bases lay outside the gene matches. The chain's CDR3 is CASSQDLGGTSQGEQFF. Written as DNA, the CDR3 is TGCGCCAGCAGCCAAGATTTGGGTGGGACTAGCCAGGGTGAGCAGTTCTTC.

CDR3 sequence reads: CASSRTHGWDREAFF. As DNA, the CDR3 is TGTGCCAGCAGTAGGACACATGGATGGGACAGAGAAGCTTTCTTT. This chain uses TRBV25-1 with TRBJ1-1; 7 bases map to TRBD1. The J segment lost 8 bases and the V segment lost 5 bases, leaving 14 bases of the junction unmatched. The CDR3 consists of 15 residues. Germline-derived CDR1 and CDR2 are MGHDK and SYGVNS.

Only one count was recorded for this clone. The chain joins TRBV6-5 to TRBJ2-7; no definite D call. CDR1 MNHEY and CDR2 SVGAGI come from the germline V gene. The CDR3 contains 15 residues. Trimming shortened V by 6 bases and J by 0 bases, and 15 bases separated the two germline ends. The chain's CDR3 is CASSTNSFLSYEQYF. The CDR3 DNA reads TGTGCCAGCAGCACCAACAGTTTTCTCTCCTACGAGCAGTACTTC.

This clone was observed a few times. This rearrangement joins TRBV7-6 to TRBJ1-1, with D possibly being TRBD1 (6 bases). V lost 1 base and J lost 1, with 10 bases in between. Germline V gene data show CDR1 as SGHVS and CDR2 as FNYEAQ. The CDR3 sequence is 15 residues long. The CDR3 nucleotides are TGTGCCAGCAGCTTAGGTGCAGGGGCGAACACTGAAGCTTTCTTT. The encoded protein is CASSLGAGANTEAFF.

The chain uses TRBV9 and TRBJ1-1; D gene uncertain. The ends were cut back, 0 bases at V and 1 base at J, with 10 bases in the middle. The CDR3 totals 15 residues. Germline V gene data show CDR1 as SGDLS and CDR2 as YYNGEE. The CDR3 here is CASSVEGAENTEAFF. The CDR3 region has the DNA TGTGCCAGCAGCGTAGAGGGAGCGGAGAACACTGAAGCTTTCTTT.

The chain links TRBV13 to TRBJ1-5; D gene uncertain. The V end lost 5 bases, the J end lost 4 bases, and 6 bases lay between the germline ends. The germline CDR1 and CDR2 sequences are PRHDT and FYEKMQ (reference sequence). The CDR3 sequence is 12 residues long. CDR3 region: CASSRENQPQHF. The CDR3 coding sequence is TGTGCCAGCAGCCGAGAGAATCAGCCCCAGCATTTT.

CDR3 DNA: TGTGCCAGCAGTGTGCGGGGTGGAGCAGCTCCCTTGAGGGTAGGCACCATATATTTT. Amino acids: CASSVRGGAAPLRVGTIYF. V is TRBV6-1 and J is TRBJ1-3; D not certain. The length of the CDR3 is 19 residues. The germline V gene has CDR1 MNHNS and CDR2 SASEGT. The V gene lost 4 bases and the J gene lost 9 bases, with 31 bases spanning the gap.

The chain uses TRBV6-5 and TRBJ2-6; D might be TRBD1 (5 bases). The CDR3 is 16 residues long. V lost 0 bases to trimming and J lost 2 bases, with 8 bases between them. Germline lookup yields CDR1 MNHEY and CDR2 SVGAGI. The CDR3 here is CASSYSWGAGANVLTF. In DNA, the CDR3 is TGTGCCAGCAGTTACTCTTGGGGCGCTGGGGCCAACGTCCTGACTTTC.

This rearrangement joins TRBV9 to TRBJ2-3, with TRBD1 matching 9 bases. The germline V gene encodes CDR1 SGDLS and CDR2 YYNGEE. The CDR3 sequence is 18 residues long. The J segment lost 2 bases and the V segment lost 4 bases, leaving 14 bases of the junction unmatched. Here the CDR3 DNA reads TGTGCCAGCAGCTCCCCCCATCGGGACAGGGTAGACACAGATACGCAGTATTTT. Translation gives CASSSPHRDRVDTDTQYF.

This chain uses TRBV14 with TRBJ2-1; D gene ambiguous. The CDR3 spans 16 residues. Germline CDR1 reads SGHDN; CDR2 reads FVKESK. V was clipped by 1 base and J by 2 bases, with 12 bases between them. DNA of the CDR3: TGTGCCAGCAGCCAAGGGGCCCCTAGGCCCTACAATGAGCAGTTCTTC. Translation: CASSQGAPRPYNEQFF.